This T cell receptor beta chain came from a study of glioma-infiltrating T cells after dendritic cell vaccination. V was pared by 6 bases and J by 2 bases, with 7 bases of the junction left unmatched. The CDR3 has 15 residues. The germline V gene encodes CDR1 MNHEY and CDR2 SMNVEV (reference sequence). This clone was observed a handful of times. TCRdb's table, derived via immunoSEQ multiplex PCR, lists solely in-frame clones and lacks some. There are roughly 96,000 clones in the sample; 79% occur only once, and 5.5% to 7% lies in the top ten. The chain links TRBV27 to TRBJ1-2; 9 nucleotides agree with TRBD1. This TCR derives from a human donor with glioblastoma. Specimen: blood, collected before dendritic cell vaccination. The CDR3 DNA is TGTGCCAGCAGCCGCTCCGGGACAGGGAACTATGGCTACACCTTC. Its translation is CASSRSGTGNYGYTF.